These T cell receptor beta chains were read from a single sample in a study of T cells in Graves' hyperthyroidism and ophthalmopathy. TCRdb re-called the multiplex PCR reads through MiXCR, storing one row per CDR3 protein. The profile covers around 300,000 distinct CDR3 sequences, with about an eighth appearing a single time and roughly 7.9% taken by the ten largest. The sequenced sample was blood. The receptor source for this set is a woman in her 40s with Graves' hyperthyroidism. Both conserved end residues are part of each CDR3. D genes are given only for firm matches. Only some rows state a clone size, as once, few, many or a class for expanded clones.

.	TRBV20-1	many	TRBJ2-5	TGCAGTGCGCTGCCGGGCCGTCGGGAGACCCAGTACTTC	CSALPGRRETQYF
.	TRBV2	once	TRBJ2-1	TGTGCCAGCAGTTTAGAGGGGACTGGCAGGAAGCAGTTCTTC	CASSLEGTGRKQFF
TRBD2	TRBV24-1	few	TRBJ2-3	TGTGCCACCAGTTGGGGACTAGCGGGAGTGAGGACAGATACGCAGTATTTT	CATSWGLAGVRTDTQYF
.	TRBV18	few	TRBJ1-2	TGTGCCAGCTCACCAGACGCGGGTGCGGGCTACACCTTC	CASSPDAGAGYTF
.	TRBV28	.	TRBJ1-2	TGTGCCAGCACCCTCGCCGGTGTACAGGTTAACTATGGCTACACCTTC	CASTLAGVQVNYGYTF
.	TRBV24-1	.	TRBJ2-1	TGTGCCACCAGCCCGGAGGGGCTAACCTACAATGAGCAGTTCTTC	CATSPEGLTYNEQFF
TRBD1	TRBV7-9	many	TRBJ1-5	TGTGCCAGCAGCTCATTTCCAGGGGGCGGGGTAAGCAATCAGCCCCAGCATTTT	CASSSFPGGGVSNQPQHF
TRBD2	TRBV27	many	TRBJ2-1	TGTGCCAGCAGTCAAGCGGGACTAGTCAGGAATGAGCAGTTCTTC	CASSQAGLVRNEQFF
TRBD2	TRBV14	.	TRBJ2-7	TGTGCCAGCAGCCCCCCCGGACTAGCGGGAGGTAACGAGCAGTACTTC	CASSPPGLAGGNEQYF
.	TRBV6-5	few	TRBJ1-1	TGTGCCAGCAGTTACTCGATGCTACGATCCGGGACAAACACTGAAGCTTTCTTT	CASSYSMLRSGTNTEAFF
.	TRBV6-1	many	TRBJ2-7	TGTGCCAGCAAGGGGCCATACGGGGAGCAGTACTTC	CASKGPYGEQYF
.	TRBV7-2	once	TRBJ2-5	TGTGCCAGCAGCTACTCCGGGACAAAACAAGAGACCCAGTACTTC	CASSYSGTKQETQYF
.	TRBV28	many	TRBJ1-1	TGTGCCAGCAGTTTACCCCCGAACACTGAAGCTTTCTTT	CASSLPPNTEAFF
.	TRBV29-1	many	TRBJ2-5	TGCAGCGTTTCCGGTCCCGGGACGCAGGAGACCCAGTACTTC	CSVSGPGTQETQYF
.	TRBV6-1	many	TRBJ2-5	TGTGCCAGCACCTACCAAGAGACCCAGTACTTC	CASTYQETQYF
.	TRBV18	.	TRBJ2-1	TGTGCCAGCTCACCCTCGGAGGGCTACAATGAGCAGTTCTTC	CASSPSEGYNEQFF
TRBD2	TRBV20-1	once	TRBJ2-3	TGCAGTGCTTCAAGACCGGGACTAGCGGGCACAGATACGCAGTATTTT	CSASRPGLAGTDTQYF
.	TRBV3-1	many	TRBJ1-5	TGTGCCAGCAGCCAAGTAGTCGGCCAGCCCCAGCATTTT	CASSQVVGQPQHF
.	TRBV19	few	TRBJ1-1	TGTGCCAGTAGTCCCCTACGGGCAGATTGGGGGCGTGAAGCTTTCTTT	CASSPLRADWGREAFF
.	TRBV7-9	many	TRBJ2-1	TGTGCCAGCAGCTTAGCGGCGGGGAACAATGAGCAGTTCTTC	CASSLAAGNNEQFF
.	TRBV7-2	once	TRBJ2-3	TGTGCCAGCATCTTAGCAGTCGCGGGAACGCAGTATTTT	CASILAVAGTQYF
.	TRBV6-1	many	TRBJ2-3	TGTGCCAGCAGTTTCAACCGACCCACAGATACGCAGTATTTT	CASSFNRPTDTQYF
.	TRBV16	.	TRBJ2-7	TGTGCCAGCAGCAGGGATCTGGGCGAGCAGTACTTC	CASSRDLGEQYF
.	TRBV2	many	TRBJ2-7	TGTGCCAGCATGAGGGACGAGCAGTACTTC	CASMRDEQYF
TRBD1	TRBV5-6	few	TRBJ1-6	TGTGCCAGCAGCCTCGGACAGGGGGGGCAAAATTCACCCCTCCACTTT	CASSLGQGGQNSPLHF
TRBD1	TRBV19	many	TRBJ1-5	TGTGCCAGTAGTACTCGGGACAGGGGCAATCAGCCCCAGCATTTT	CASSTRDRGNQPQHF
.	TRBV3-1	many	TRBJ1-1	TGTGCCAGCAGCCAAGGTCTGAACACTGAAGCTTTCTTT	CASSQGLNTEAFF
TRBD1	TRBV28	few	TRBJ1-5	TGTGCCAGCAGTTTATTCCGGGACAGTAGCAATCAGCCCCAGCATTTT	CASSLFRDSSNQPQHF
.	TRBV4-2	once	TRBJ2-6	TGTGCCAGCAGCCAAGACACGCGATCTGGGGCCAACGTCCTGACTTTC	CASSQDTRSGANVLTF
TRBD2	TRBV30	many	TRBJ2-5	TGTGCCTGGAGTCAGAACAGCGGGAACCAAGAGACCCAGTACTTC	CAWSQNSGNQETQYF
.	TRBV28	.	TRBJ1-1	TGTGCCAGCAGTTTTCCTCAGGGATTCACTGAAGCTTTCTTT	CASSFPQGFTEAFF
.	TRBV7-9	.	TRBJ1-5	TGTGCCAGCAGCCCCAGGCAGGGATACAATCAGCCCCAGCATTTT	CASSPRQGYNQPQHF
TRBD1	TRBV18	.	TRBJ2-7	TGTGCCAGCTCACCATCAGGGGGATTCTACGAGCAGGACTTC	CASSPSGGFYEQDF
.	TRBV29-1	few	TRBJ1-1	TGCAGCGTTGAAGGATGGCAGGGGCCTGAAGCTTTCTTT	CSVEGWQGPEAFF
.	TRBV20-1	many	TRBJ2-6	TGCAGTGCTAGAGAAGGCTCCGGGGCCAACGTCCTGACTTTC	CSAREGSGANVLTF
TRBD1	TRBV5-1	.	TRBJ2-3	TGCGCCAGCAGCAAGGGACAGGGAACAGATACGCGGTATTTT	CASSKGQGTDTRYF
.	TRBV27	many	TRBJ1-4	TGTGCCAGCAGTTCCTCAGGGAGGGGTAATGAAAAACTGTTTTTT	CASSSSGRGNEKLFF